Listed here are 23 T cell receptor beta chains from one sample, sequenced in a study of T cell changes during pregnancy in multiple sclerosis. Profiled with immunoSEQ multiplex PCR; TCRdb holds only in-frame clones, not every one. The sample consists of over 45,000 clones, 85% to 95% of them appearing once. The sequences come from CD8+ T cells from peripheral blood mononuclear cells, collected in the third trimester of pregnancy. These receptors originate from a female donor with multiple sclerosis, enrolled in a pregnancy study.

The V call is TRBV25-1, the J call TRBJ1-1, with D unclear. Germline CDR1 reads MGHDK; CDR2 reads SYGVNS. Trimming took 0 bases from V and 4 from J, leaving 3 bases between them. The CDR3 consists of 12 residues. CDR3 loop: CASSEYGTEAFF. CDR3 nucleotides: TGTGCCAGCAGTGAATACGGCACTGAAGCTTTCTTT.

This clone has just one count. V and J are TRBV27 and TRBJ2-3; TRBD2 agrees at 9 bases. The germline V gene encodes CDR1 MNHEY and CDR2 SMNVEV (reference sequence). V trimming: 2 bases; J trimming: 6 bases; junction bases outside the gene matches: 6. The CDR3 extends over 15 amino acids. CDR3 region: CASSLVAGVADTQYF. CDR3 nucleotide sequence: TGTGCCAGCAGTTTAGTAGCGGGAGTTGCCGATACGCAGTATTTT.

As DNA, the CDR3 is TGCGCCAGCAGCCAGGACACAAGCTCCTACAATGAGCAGTTCTTC. Translating it yields CASSQDTSSYNEQFF. The chain is built from TRBV4-1 and TRBJ2-1; D is perhaps TRBD1 (5 bases). V dropped 3 bases and J dropped 0 bases, with 9 bases sitting between them. The CDR3 extends over 15 amino acids. Germline V lookup: CDR1 MGHRA, CDR2 YSYEKL.

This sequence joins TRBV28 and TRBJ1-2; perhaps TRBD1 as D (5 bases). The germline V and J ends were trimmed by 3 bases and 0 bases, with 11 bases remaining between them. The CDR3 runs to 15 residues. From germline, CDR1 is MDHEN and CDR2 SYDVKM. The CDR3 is CASSFTKGSNYGYTF. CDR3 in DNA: TGTGCCAGCAGTTTTACAAAGGGGTCTAACTATGGCTACACCTTC.

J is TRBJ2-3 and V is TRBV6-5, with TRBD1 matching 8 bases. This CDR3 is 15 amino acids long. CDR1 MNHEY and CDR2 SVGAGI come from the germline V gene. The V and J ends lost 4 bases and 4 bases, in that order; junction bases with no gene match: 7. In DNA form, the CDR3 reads TGTGCCAGCAGTTCCCCAACGGACAGGGCAGATACGCAGTATTTT. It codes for CASSSPTDRADTQYF.

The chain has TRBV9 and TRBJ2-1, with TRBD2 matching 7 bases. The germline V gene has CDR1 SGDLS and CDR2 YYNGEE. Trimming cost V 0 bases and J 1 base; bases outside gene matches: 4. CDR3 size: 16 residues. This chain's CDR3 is CASSVDAGLSYNEQFF. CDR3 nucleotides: TGTGCCAGCAGCGTAGACGCGGGACTATCCTACAATGAGCAGTTCTTC.

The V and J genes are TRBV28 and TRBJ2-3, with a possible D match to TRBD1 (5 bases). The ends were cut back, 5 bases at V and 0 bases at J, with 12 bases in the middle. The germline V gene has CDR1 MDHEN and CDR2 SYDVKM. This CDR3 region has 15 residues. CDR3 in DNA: TGTGCCAGCAGTCCGACAGTTTCTAGCACAGATACGCAGTATTTT. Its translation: CASSPTVSSTDTQYF.

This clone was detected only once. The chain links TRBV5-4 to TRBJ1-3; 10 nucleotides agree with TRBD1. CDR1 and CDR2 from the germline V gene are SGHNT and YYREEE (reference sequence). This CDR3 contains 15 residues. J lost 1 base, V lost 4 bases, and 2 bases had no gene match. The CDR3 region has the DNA TGTGCCAGCAGCATGGGACAGGGGTCTGGAAACACCATATATTTT. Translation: CASSMGQGSGNTIYF. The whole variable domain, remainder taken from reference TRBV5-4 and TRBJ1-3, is ETGVTQSPTHLIKTRGQQVTLRCSSQSGHNTVSWYQQALGQGPQFIFQYYREEENGRGNFPPRFSGLQFPNYSSELNVNALELDDSALYLCASSMGQGSGNTIYFGEGSWLTVV.

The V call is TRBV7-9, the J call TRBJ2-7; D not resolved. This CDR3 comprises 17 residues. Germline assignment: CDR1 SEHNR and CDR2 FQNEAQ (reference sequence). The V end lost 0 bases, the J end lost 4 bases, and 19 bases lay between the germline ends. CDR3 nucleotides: TGTGCCAGCAGCTTAGCGCGTCTACAGAAGGAAGGATACGAGCAGTACTTC. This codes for CASSLARLQKEGYEQYF.

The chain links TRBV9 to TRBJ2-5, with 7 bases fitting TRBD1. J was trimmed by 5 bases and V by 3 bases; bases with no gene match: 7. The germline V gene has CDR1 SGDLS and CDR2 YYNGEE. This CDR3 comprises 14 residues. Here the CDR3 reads CASSAYWGQETQYF. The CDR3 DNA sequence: TGTGCCAGCAGCGCCTACTGGGGACAGGAGACCCAGTACTTC.

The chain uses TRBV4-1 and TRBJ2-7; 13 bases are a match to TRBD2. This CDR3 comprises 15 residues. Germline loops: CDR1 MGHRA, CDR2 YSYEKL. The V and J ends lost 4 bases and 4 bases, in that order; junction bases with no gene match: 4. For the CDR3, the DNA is TGCGCCAGCAGCCGAGGGACTAGCGGGACGTACGAGCAGTACTTC. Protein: CASSRGTSGTYEQYF.

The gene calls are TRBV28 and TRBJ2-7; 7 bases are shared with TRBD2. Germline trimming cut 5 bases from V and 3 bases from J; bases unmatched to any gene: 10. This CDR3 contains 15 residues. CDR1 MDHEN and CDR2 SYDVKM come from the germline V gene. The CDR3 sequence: CASSPRLARHYEQYF. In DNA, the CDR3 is TGTGCCAGCAGTCCGAGACTAGCCCGACACTACGAGCAGTACTTC.

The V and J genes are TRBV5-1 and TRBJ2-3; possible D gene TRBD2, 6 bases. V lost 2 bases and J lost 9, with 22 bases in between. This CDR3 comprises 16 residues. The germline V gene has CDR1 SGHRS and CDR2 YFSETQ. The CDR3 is CASSFGYRGSDWTQYF. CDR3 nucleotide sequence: TGCGCCAGCAGCTTCGGGTATCGGGGGAGTGATTGGACGCAGTATTTT.

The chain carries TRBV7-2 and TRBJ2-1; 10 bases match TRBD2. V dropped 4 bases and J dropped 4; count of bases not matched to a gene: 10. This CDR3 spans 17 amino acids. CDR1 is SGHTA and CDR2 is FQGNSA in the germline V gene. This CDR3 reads CASSSTLAGVSYNEQFF. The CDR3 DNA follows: TGTGCCAGCAGCTCCACTCTAGCGGGGGTATCATACAATGAGCAGTTCTTC. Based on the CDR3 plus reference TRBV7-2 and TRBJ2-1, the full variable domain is GAGVSQSPSNKVTEKGKDVELRCDPISGHTALYWYRQSLGQGLEFLIYFQGNSAPDKSGLPSDRFSAERTGGSVSTLTIQRTQQEDSAVYLCASSSTLAGVSYNEQFFGPGTRLTVL.

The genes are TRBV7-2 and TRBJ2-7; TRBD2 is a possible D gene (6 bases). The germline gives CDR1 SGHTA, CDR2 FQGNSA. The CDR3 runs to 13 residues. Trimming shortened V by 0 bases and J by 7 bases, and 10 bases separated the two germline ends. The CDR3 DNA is TGTGCCAGCAGCTTAGCGGGAGGTGGAGAGCAGTACTTC. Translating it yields CASSLAGGGEQYF.

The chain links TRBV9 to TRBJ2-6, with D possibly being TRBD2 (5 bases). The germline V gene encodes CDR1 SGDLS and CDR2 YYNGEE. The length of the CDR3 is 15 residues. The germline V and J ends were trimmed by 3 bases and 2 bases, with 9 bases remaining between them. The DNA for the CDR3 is TGTGCCAGCAGCGGGGGAGCCGCTGGGGCCAACGTCCTGACTTTC. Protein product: CASSGGAAGANVLTF.

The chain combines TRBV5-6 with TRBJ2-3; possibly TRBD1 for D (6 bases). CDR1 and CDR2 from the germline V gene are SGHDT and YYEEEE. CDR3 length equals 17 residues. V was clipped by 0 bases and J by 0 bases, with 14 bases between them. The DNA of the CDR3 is TGTGCCAGCAGCTTGGGACCCGACAGGTCTAGCACAGATACGCAGTATTTT. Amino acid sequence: CASSLGPDRSSTDTQYF.

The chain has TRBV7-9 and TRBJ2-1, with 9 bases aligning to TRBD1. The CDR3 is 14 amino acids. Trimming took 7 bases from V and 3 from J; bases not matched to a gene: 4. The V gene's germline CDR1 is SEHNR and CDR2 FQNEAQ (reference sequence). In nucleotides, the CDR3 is TGTGCCAGCAAGACAGGGGGAAACTACAATGAGCAGTTCTTC. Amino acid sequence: CASKTGGNYNEQFF. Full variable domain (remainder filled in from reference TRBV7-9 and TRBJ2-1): DTGVSQNPRHKITKRGQNVTFRCDPISEHNRLYWYRQTLGQGPEFLTYFQNEAQLEKSRLLSDRFSAERPKGSFSTLEIQRTEQGDSAMYLCASKTGGNYNEQFFGPGTRLTVL.

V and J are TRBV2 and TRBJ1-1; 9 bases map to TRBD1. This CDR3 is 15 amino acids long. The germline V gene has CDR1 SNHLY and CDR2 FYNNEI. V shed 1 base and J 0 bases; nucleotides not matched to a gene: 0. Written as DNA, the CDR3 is TGTGCCAGCAGTGAAGGGACAGGGGTGAACACTGAAGCTTTCTTT. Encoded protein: CASSEGTGVNTEAFF.

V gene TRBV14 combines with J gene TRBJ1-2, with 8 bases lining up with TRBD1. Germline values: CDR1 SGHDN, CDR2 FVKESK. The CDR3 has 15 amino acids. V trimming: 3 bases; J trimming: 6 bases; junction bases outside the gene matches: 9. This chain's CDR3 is CASSHIDRGVDGYTF. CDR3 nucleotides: TGTGCCAGCAGCCATATAGACAGGGGAGTGGATGGCTACACCTTC.

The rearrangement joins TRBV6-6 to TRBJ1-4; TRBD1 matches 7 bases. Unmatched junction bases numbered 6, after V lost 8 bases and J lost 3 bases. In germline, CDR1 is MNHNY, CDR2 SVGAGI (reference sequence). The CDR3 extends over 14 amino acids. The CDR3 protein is CASRSRGPNEKLFF. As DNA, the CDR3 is TGTGCCAGCCGGTCTAGGGGGCCTAATGAAAAACTGTTTTTT.

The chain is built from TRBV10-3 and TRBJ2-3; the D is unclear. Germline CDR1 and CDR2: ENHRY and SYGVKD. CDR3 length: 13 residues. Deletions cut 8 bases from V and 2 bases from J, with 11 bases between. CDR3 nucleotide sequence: TGTGCCATCTCTGCAGAATCCACAGATACGCAGTATTTT. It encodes CAISAESTDTQYF.

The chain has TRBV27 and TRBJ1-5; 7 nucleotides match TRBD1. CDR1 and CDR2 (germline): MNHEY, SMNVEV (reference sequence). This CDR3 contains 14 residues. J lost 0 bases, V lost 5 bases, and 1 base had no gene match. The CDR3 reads CASSRQGSNQPQHF. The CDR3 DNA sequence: TGTGCCAGCAGTCGACAGGGTAGCAATCAGCCCCAGCATTTT.